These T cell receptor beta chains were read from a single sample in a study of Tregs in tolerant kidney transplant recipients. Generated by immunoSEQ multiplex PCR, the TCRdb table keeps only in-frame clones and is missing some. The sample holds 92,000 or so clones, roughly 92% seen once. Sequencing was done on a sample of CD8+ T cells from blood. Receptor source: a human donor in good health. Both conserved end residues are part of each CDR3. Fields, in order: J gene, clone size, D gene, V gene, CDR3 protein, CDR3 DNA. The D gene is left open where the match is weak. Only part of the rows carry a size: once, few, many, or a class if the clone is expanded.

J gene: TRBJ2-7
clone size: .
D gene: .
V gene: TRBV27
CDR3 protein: CASSPIGYEQYF
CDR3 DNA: TGTGCCAGCAGTCCCATTGGTTACGAGCAGTACTTC

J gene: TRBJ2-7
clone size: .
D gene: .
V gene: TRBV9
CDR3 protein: CASSVGDWGGPGSYEQYF
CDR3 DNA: TGTGCCAGCAGCGTAGGGGATTGGGGTGGCCCTGGGTCCTACGAGCAGTACTTC

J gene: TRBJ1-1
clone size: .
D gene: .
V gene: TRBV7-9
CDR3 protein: CASSLAPGRMNTEAFF
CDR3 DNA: TGTGCCAGCAGCTTAGCGCCGGGACGTATGAACACTGAAGCTTTCTTT

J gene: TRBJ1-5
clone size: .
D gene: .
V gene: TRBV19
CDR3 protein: CASNRDRNSNQPQHF
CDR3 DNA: TGTGCCAGTAACAGGGACCGCAATAGCAATCAGCCCCAGCATTTT

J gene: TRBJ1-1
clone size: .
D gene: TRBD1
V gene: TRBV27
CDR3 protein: CASIKIGDRNTEAFF
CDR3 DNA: TGTGCCAGCATCAAAATAGGGGACAGGAACACTGAAGCTTTCTTT

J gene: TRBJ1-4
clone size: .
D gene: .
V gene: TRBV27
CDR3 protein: CASSLNLPATNEKLFF
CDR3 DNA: TGTGCCAGCAGTTTGAATCTCCCTGCAACTAATGAAAAACTGTTTTTT

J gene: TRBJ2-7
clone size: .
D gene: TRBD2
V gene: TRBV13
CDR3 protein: CASSMGGYEQYF
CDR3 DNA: TGTGCCAGCAGCATGGGGGGGTACGAGCAGTACTTC

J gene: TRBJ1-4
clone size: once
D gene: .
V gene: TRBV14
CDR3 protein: CASSQEGTGRIPTNEKLFF
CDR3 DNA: TGTGCCAGCAGCCAAGAGGGCACGGGGCGAATTCCAACTAATGAAAAACTGTTTTTT

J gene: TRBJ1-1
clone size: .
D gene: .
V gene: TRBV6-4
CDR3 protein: CASSDHKARAWGVGTEAFF
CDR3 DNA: TGTGCCAGCAGTGACCACAAGGCGAGGGCGTGGGGAGTTGGCACTGAAGCTTTCTTT

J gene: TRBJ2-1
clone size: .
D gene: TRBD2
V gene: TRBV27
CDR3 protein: CASSLRAGVPGHEQFF
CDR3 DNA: TGTGCCAGCAGTTTAAGAGCGGGAGTCCCCGGTCATGAGCAGTTCTTC

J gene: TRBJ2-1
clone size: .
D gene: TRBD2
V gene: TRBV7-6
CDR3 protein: CASSLETGGYYNEQFF
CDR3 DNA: TGTGCCAGCAGCTTAGAGACGGGAGGGTACTACAATGAGCAGTTCTTC

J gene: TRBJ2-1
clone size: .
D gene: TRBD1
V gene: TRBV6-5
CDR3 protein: CASSYSTGERNNEQFF
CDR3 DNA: TGTGCCAGCAGTTACTCGACAGGGGAGAGGAACAATGAGCAGTTCTTC

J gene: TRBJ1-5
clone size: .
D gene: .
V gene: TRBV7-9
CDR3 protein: CASSLGAQPQHF
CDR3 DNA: TGTGCCAGCAGCTTAGGGGCTCAGCCCCAGCATTTT

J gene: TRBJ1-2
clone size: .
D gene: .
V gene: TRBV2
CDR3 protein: CASSRDRVYGYTF
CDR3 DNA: TGTGCCAGCAGCCGGGATCGGGTCTATGGCTACACCTTC

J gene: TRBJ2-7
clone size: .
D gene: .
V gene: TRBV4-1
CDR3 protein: CASSQPGSYEQYF
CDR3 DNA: TGCGCCAGCAGCCAACCCGGCTCCTACGAGCAGTACTTC

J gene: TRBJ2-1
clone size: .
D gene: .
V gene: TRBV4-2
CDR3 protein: CASSQDSAPPVGQFF
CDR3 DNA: TGTGCCAGCAGCCAAGACTCCGCCCCACCGGTTGGGCAGTTCTTC

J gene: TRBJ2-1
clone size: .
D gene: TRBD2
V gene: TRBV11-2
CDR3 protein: CASSLMALAGNEQFF
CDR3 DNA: TGTGCCAGCAGCTTAATGGCCCTAGCGGGGAATGAGCAGTTCTTC

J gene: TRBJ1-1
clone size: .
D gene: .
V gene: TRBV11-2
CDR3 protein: CASSPTGTEAFF
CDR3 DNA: TGTGCCAGCAGCCCTACGGGCACTGAAGCTTTCTTT

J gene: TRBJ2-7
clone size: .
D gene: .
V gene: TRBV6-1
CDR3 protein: CASSGLGLYREVPYEQYF
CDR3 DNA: TGTGCCAGCAGTGGATTGGGTCTCTACAGGGAAGTCCCCTACGAGCAGTACTTC

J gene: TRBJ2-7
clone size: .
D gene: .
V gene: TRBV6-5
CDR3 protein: CASSHRAYEQYF
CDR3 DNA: TGTGCCAGCAGTCACAGGGCCTACGAGCAGTACTTC

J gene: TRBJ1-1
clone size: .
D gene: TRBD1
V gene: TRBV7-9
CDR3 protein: CASSSPGQGAGAFF
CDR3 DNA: TGTGCCAGCAGCTCCCCGGGACAGGGGGCTGGAGCTTTCTTT

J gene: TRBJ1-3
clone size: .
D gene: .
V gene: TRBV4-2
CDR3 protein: CASSPGWNTIYF
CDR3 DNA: TGTGCCAGCAGCCCCGGGTGGAACACCATATATTTT

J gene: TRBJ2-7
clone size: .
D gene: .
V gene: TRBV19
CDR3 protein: CASSISYGAGYEQYF
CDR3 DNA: TGTGCCAGTAGTATTTCTTACGGGGCGGGCTACGAGCAGTACTTC

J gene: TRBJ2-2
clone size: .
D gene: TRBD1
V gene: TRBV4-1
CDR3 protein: CASSRTGAGELFF
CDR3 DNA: TGCGCCAGCAGCCGTACAGGGGCCGGGGAGCTGTTTTTT

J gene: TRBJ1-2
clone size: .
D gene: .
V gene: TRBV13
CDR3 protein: CASSSPPEGYTF
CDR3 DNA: TGTGCCAGCAGCTCCCCCCCGGAGGGCTACACCTTC

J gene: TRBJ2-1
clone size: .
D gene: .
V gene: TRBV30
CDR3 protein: CAWSGPHRDNEQFF
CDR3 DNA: TGTGCCTGGAGCGGGCCCCACAGGGATAATGAGCAGTTCTTC

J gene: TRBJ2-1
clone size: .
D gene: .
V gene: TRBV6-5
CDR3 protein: CASSYSSPAGWGQFF
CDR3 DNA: TGTGCCAGCAGTTACTCGAGCCCCGCCGGTTGGGGGCAGTTCTTC

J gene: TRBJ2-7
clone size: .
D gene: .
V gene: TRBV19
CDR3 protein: CASSSGLLYEQYF
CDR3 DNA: TGTGCCAGTAGTTCGGGACTGCTCTACGAGCAGTACTTC

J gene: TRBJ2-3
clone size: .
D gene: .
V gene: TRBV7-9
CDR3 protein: CASSNRDGSTDTQYF
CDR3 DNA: TGTGCCAGCAGCAACCGGGACGGGTCCACAGATACGCAGTATTTT

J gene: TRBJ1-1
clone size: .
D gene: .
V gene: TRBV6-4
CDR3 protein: CASSAGQDTEAFF
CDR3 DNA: TGTGCCAGCAGTGCGGGACAAGACACTGAAGCTTTCTTT

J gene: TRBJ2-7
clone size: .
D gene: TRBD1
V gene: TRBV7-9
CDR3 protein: CASSSQGAQSYEQYF
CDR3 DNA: TGTGCCAGCAGCTCTCAGGGGGCGCAATCCTACGAGCAGTACTTC

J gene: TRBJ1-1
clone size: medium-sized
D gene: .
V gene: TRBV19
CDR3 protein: CASSPLEGVITEAFF
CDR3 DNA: TGTGCCAGTAGTCCCCTAGAGGGAGTGATTACTGAAGCTTTCTTT

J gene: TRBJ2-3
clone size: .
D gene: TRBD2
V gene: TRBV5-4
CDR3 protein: CASSLAGTRNTQYF
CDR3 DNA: TGTGCCAGCAGCTTGGCCGGGACTAGGAATACGCAGTATTTT

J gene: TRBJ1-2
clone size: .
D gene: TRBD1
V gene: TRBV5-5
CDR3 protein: CASSLSRDSRYTF
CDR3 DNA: TGTGCCAGCAGCTTGTCTAGGGACAGCCGGTACACCTTC

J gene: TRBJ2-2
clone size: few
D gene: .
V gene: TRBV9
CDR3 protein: CASSVVSFGELFF
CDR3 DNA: TGTGCCAGCAGCGTAGTGTCCTTCGGGGAGCTGTTTTTT

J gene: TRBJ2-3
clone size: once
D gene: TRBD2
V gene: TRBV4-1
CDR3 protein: CASSRTGGAADTQYF
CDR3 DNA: TGCGCCAGCAGCCGGACGGGGGGGGCGGCAGATACGCAGTATTTT